Listed below are T cell receptor beta chains from one sample, sequenced in a study of graft-versus-host responses after intestinal transplantation. Some clones are missing from TCRdb's copy, which holds only in-frame ones; the method was immunoSEQ multiplex PCR. The profile shows about 63,000 clones, about nine tenths of them singletons. Sequencing was performed on ileum tissue, taken roughly 390 days after transplant. The receptors here all came from a human patient who received an intestinal transplant, so some T cells may come from the graft donor. Each CDR3 is given with its conserved first and last residue. The order of the fields is CDR3 DNA, CDR3 protein, J gene, V gene, D gene, clone size. The D gene is left open where the match is weak. Size is stated for part of the rows, as once, few or many counts, or as a class when the clone is expanded.

TGCGCCAGCAGTGACCGGTGGGAGCAGTACTTC,CASSDRWEQYF,TRBJ2-7,TRBV10-2,NA,NA
TGTGCCAGCAGTGAAGCGGGACGGAACTATGGCTACACCTTC,CASSEAGRNYGYTF,TRBJ1-2,TRBV6-1,NA,NA
TGTGCCAGCTCGCCCGTTGACAGGGGGAAGAGGGAGACCCAGTACTTC,CASSPVDRGKRETQYF,TRBJ2-5,TRBV18,TRBD1,NA
TGTGCCAGCAGTTTATCCCCGGGACGGATCACTGAAGCTTTCTTT,CASSLSPGRITEAFF,TRBJ1-1,TRBV27,NA,NA
TGTGCCAGCAGTTACGGGGGGGCAGAGACCCAGTACTTC,CASSYGGAETQYF,TRBJ2-5,TRBV6-5,NA,NA
TGTGCCAGCAGCTTAGTTTTGTGGCAGAAATTGATGAACGCCGGGGAGCTGTTTTTT,CASSLVLWQKLMNAGELFF,TRBJ2-2,TRBV7-9,NA,NA
TGCAGCGTTGTAAGAGGGCCCTACGAGCAGTACTTC,CSVVRGPYEQYF,TRBJ2-7,TRBV29-1,NA,once
TGTGCCAGCAGTTACTCTGGAAACACCATATATTTT,CASSYSGNTIYF,TRBJ1-3,TRBV6-5,NA,NA
TGTGCCAGCAGCTTAGGAGGAGCTACGGCTAACTATGGCTACACCTTC,CASSLGGATANYGYTF,TRBJ1-2,TRBV7-6,NA,NA
TGTGCCAGCAGTGAGCGAGCGGCTTTCGCGAACACCGGGGAGCTGTTTTTT,CASSERAAFANTGELFF,TRBJ2-2,TRBV6-1,NA,NA
TGCGCCAGCAGCTTTCAGGGGAACAATTCACCCCTCCACTTT,CASSFQGNNSPLHF,TRBJ1-6,TRBV5-1,NA,NA
TGTGCCAGCAGCTTGGAAAGTCAAGAGACCCAGTACTTC,CASSLESQETQYF,TRBJ2-5,TRBV7-9,NA,NA
TGTGCCAGCTTTACAGGGGTGTATGGCTACACCTTC,CASFTGVYGYTF,TRBJ1-2,TRBV6-1,TRBD1,NA
TGTGCCAGCAGCTTGGCTAGCGGGAAAGGGGAGCAGTACTTC,CASSLASGKGEQYF,TRBJ2-7,TRBV5-5,TRBD2,once
TGCGCCAGCAGCCAGACCGGGACAGGCTACGAGCAGTACTTC,CASSQTGTGYEQYF,TRBJ2-7,TRBV4-1,TRBD1,NA